This T cell receptor beta chain was retrieved from a study of shared clonotypes between healthy human individuals. Trimming took 3 bases from V and 3 from J, leaving 18 bases between them. This CDR3 is built from 16 residues. Germline V gene lookup returns CDR1 WNHNN and CDR2 SYGVQD (reference sequence). About this clone: Its target is not known.

Sorted subsets were amplified in replicate PCRs using 200 to 250 ng DNA, 30,000 to 35,000 T cell genomes. In the authors' workflow: Owing to the provision of junction-only sequences devoid of quality scores by immunoSEQ, filtering differed. Produced via immunoSEQ multiplex PCR; TCRdb's table is partial and in-frame only. V and J calls and clone size are those listed in that table; D and trimming were worked out from the DNA. Here the sample spans millions of clones, 90% to 95% being singletons. General observations from the study: Non-shared clonotypes had lower generation probabilities than clonotypes shared by all four sorted-subset donors.

The V and J genes are TRBV10-1 and TRBJ2-7; D gene ambiguous. Material for sequencing was naive CD4+ T cells sorted from blood. The subset is: CD45RA+ positively selected. The sequence was collected from a man aged 18 to 29 in good health. The CDR3 nucleotides are TGCGCCAGCAGTGAAGGCCTTCGGGCGACGGACTACGAGCAGTACTTC. Encoded protein: CASSEGLRATDYEQYF.